This T cell receptor beta chain comes out of a study of Graves' ophthalmopathy and Graves' hyperthyroidism. Turning to this clonotype: A read error may produce the germline difference seen at one junction end.

The CDR3 contains 16 residues. Germline values: CDR1 GTSNPN, CDR2 SVGIG (reference sequence). TCR beta CDR3 amplification used RNA transcripts. RT-PCR with HTBI primers came first, then second-round multiplex PCR. TCRdb recomputed calls from the multiplex PCR reads with MiXCR, one row per CDR3 protein. Here the sample spans about 400,000 distinct CDR3 sequences, around 16% being singletons. The V gene is TRBV30, the J gene TRBJ2-5; 12 bases fit TRBD2. This receptor was taken from a woman between 18 and 29 years old with Graves' ophthalmopathy. Sample: peripheral blood. Here the CDR3 reads CAFLRLAGEYQETKYF. The CDR3 coding sequence is TGTGCCTTCCTACGACTAGCGGGAGAGTACCAAGAGACCAAGTACTTC.